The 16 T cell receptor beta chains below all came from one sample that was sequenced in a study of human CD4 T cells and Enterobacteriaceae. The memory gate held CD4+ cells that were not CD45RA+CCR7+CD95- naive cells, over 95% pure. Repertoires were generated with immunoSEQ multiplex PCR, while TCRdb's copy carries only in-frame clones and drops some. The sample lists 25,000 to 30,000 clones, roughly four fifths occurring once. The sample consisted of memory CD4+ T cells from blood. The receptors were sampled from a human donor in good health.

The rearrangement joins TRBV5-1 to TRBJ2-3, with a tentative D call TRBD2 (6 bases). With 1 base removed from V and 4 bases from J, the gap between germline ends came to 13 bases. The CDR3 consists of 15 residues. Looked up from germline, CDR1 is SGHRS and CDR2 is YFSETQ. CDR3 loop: CASSLSGETADTQYF. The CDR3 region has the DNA TGCGCCAGCAGCTTGTCGGGGGAGACGGCAGATACGCAGTATTTT.

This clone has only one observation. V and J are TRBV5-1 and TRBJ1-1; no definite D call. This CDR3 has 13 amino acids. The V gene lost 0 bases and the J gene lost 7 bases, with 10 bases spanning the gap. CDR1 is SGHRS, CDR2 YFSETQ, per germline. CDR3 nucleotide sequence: TGCGCCAGCAGCTTGGGGTCGGGAATTGAAGCTTTCTTT. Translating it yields CASSLGSGIEAFF.

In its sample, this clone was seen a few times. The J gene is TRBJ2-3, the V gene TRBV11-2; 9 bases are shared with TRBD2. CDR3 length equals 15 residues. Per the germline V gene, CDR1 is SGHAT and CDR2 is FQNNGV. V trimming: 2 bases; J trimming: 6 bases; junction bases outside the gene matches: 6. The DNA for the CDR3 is TGTGCCAGCAGCTTAAAGGGCGGGAGGGACGATACGCAGTATTTT. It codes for CASSLKGGRDDTQYF. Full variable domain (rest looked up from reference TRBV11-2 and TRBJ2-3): EAGVAQSPRYKIIEKRQSVAFWCNPISGHATLYWYQQILGQGPKLLIQFQNNGVVDDSQLPKDRFSAERLKGVDSTLKIQPAKLEDSAVYLCASSLKGGRDDTQYFGPGTRLTVL.

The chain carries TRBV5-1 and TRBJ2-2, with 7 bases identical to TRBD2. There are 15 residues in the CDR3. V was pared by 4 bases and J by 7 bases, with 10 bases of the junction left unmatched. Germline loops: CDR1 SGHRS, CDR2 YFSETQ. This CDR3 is CASSPGGSRVGELFF. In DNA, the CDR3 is TGCGCCAGCAGCCCTGGCGGGAGTAGGGTCGGGGAGCTGTTTTTT.

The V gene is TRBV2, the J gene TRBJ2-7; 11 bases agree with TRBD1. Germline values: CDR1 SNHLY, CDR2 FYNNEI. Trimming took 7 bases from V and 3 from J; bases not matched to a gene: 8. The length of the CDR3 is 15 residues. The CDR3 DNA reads TGTGCCAGCACCCCCAGGGGGACAGGGGGCTACGAGCAGTACTTC. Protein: CASTPRGTGGYEQYF. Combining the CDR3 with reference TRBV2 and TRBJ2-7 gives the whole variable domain EPEVTQTPSHQVTQMGQEVILRCVPISNHLYFYWYRQILGQKVEFLVSFYNNEISEKSEIFDDQFSVERPDGSNFTLKIRSTKLEDSAMYFCASTPRGTGGYEQYFGPGTRLTVT.

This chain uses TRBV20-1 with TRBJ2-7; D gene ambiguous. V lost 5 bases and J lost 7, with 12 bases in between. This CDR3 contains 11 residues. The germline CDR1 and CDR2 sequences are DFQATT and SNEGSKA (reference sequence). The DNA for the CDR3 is TGCAGTGCTGGCGTCCGTCAGGAGCAGTACTTC. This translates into CSAGVRQEQYF.

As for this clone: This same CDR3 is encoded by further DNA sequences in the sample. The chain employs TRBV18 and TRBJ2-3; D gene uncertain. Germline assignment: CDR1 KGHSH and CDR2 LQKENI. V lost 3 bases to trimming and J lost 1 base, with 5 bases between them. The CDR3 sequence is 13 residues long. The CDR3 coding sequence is TGTGCCAGCTCACCTTCCGGCACAGATACGCAGTATTTT. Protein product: CASSPSGTDTQYF. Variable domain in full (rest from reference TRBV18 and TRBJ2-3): NAGVMQNPRHLVRRRGQEARLRCSPMKGHSHVYWYRQLPEEGLKFMVYLQKENIIDESGMPKERFSAEFPKEGPSILRIQQVVRGDSAAYFCASSPSGTDTQYFGPGTRLTVL.

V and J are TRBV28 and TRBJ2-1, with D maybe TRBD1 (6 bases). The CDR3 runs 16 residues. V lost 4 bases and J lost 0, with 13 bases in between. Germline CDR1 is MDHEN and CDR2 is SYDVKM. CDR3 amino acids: CASSSRQASSYNEQFF. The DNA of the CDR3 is TGTGCCAGCAGTTCTCGACAGGCTAGCTCCTACAATGAGCAGTTCTTC.

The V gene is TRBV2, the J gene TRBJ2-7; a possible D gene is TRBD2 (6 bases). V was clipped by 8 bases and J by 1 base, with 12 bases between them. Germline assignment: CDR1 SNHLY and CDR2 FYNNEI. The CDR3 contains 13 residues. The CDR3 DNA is TGTGCCAGCTGGGGTGGGGGGTCCTACGAGCAGTACTTC. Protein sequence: CASWGGGSYEQYF.

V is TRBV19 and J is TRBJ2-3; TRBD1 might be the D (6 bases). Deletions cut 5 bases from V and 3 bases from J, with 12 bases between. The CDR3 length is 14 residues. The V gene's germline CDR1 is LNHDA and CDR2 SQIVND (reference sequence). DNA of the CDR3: TGTGCCAGTAGTCCCAACAGGGCTACAGATACGCAGTATTTT. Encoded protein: CASSPNRATDTQYF.

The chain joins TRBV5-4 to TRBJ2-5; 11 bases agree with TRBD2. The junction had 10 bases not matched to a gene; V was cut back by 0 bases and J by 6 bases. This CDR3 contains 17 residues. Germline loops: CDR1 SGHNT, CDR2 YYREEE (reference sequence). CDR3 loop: CASSLGTSGSRVQTQYF. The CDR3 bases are TGTGCCAGCAGCTTGGGAACTAGCGGGAGTAGGGTTCAGACCCAGTACTTC.

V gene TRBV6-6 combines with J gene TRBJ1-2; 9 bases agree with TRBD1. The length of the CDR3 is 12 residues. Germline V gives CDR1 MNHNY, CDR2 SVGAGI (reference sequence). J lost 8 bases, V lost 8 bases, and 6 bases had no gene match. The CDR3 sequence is CASGGQGRGYTF. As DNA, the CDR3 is TGTGCCAGCGGGGGACAGGGAAGGGGCTACACCTTC.

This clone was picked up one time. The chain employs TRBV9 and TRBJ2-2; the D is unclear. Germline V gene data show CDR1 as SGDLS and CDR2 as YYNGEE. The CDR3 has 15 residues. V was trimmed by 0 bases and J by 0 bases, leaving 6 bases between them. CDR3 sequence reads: CASSVGPTNTGELFF. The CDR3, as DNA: TGTGCCAGCAGCGTAGGACCTACGAACACCGGGGAGCTGTTTTTT.

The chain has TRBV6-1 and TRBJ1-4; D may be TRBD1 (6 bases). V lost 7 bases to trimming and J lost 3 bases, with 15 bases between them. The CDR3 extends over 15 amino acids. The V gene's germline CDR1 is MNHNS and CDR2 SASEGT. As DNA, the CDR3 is TGTGCCAGCACGGCTACAGGGACGGCTAATGAAAAACTGTTTTTT. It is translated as CASTATGTANEKLFF.

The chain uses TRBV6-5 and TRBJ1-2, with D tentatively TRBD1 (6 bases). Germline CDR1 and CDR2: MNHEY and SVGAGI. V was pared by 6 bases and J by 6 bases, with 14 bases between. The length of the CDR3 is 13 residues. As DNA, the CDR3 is TGTGCCAGCAGCCCCCGACAGGCTCATGGCTACACCTTC. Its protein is CASSPRQAHGYTF.

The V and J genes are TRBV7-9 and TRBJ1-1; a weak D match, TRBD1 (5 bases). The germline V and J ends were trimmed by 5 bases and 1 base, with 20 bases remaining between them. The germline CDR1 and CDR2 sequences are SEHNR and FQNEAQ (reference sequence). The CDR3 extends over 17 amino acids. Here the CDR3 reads CASSPLAGRERNTEAFF. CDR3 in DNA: TGTGCCAGCAGCCCGTTGGCAGGCAGGGAGAGGAACACTGAAGCTTTCTTT.